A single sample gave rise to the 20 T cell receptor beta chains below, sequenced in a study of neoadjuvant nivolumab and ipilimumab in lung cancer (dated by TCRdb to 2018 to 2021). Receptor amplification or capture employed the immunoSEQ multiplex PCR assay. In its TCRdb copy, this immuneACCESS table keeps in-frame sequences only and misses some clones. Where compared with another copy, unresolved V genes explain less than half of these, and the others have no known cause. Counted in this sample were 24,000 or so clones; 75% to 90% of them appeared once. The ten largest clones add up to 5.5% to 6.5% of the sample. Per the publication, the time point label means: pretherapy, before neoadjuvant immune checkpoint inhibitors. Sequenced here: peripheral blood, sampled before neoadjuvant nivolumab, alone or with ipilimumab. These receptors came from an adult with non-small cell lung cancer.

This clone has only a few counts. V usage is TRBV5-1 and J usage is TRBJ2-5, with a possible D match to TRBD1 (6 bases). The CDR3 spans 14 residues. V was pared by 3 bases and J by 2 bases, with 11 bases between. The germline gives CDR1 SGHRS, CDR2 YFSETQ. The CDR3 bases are TGCGCCAGCAGCTGGGACACTCCTCAAGAGACCCAGTACTTC. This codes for CASSWDTPQETQYF. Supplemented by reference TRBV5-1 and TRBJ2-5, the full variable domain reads KAGVTQTPRYLIKTRGQQVTLSCSPISGHRSVSWYQQTPGQGLQFLFEYFSETQRNKGNFPGRFSGRQFSNSRSEMNVSTLELGDSALYLCASSWDTPQETQYFGPGTRLLVL.

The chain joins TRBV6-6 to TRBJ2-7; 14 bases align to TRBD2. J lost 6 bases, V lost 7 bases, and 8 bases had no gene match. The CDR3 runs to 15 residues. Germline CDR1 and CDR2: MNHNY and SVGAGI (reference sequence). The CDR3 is CASTGTSGGSSEQYF. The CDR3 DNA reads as TGTGCCAGCACCGGGACTAGCGGGGGTAGTAGCGAGCAGTACTTC.

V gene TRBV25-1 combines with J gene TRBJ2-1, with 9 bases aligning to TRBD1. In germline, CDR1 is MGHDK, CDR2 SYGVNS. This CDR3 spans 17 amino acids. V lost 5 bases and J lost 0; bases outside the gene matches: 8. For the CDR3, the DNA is TGTGCCAGCAGTCCGACAGGGGGATTACGCTCCTACAATGAGCAGTTCTTC. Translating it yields CASSPTGGLRSYNEQFF.

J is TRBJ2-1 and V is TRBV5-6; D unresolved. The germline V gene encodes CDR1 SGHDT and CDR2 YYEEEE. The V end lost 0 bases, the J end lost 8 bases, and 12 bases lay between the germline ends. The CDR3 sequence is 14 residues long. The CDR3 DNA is TGTGCCAGCAGCTTGGGGTCACGGCTGGATGAGCAGTTCTTC. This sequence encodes CASSLGSRLDEQFF.

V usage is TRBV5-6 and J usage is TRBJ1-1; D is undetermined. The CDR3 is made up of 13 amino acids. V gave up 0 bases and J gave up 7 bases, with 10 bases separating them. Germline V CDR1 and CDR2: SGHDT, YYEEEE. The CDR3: CASSLVAGYEAFF. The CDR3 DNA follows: TGTGCCAGCAGCTTGGTTGCGGGATATGAAGCTTTCTTT.

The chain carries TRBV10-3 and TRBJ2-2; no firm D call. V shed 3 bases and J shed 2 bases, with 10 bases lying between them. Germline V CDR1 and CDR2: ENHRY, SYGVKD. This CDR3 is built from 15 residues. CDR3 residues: CAISDVTRNTGELFF. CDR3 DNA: TGTGCCATCAGTGACGTCACCAGAAACACCGGGGAGCTGTTTTTT.

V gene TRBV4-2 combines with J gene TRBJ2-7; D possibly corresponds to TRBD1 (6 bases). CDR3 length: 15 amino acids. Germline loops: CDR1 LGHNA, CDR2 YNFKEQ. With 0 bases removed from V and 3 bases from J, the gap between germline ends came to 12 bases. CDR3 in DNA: TGTGCCAGCAGCCAAGATGGGGGCATGGTCTACGAGCAGTACTTC. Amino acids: CASSQDGGMVYEQYF.

This chain's CDR3 is CASSLEPSAELYTDTQYF. The CDR3 nucleotides are TGCGCCAGCAGCTTGGAGCCCTCCGCAGAACTCTACACAGATACGCAGTATTTT. This chain joins TRBV5-1 and TRBJ2-3; D remains ambiguous. V was trimmed by 0 bases and J by 2 bases, leaving 19 bases between them. Germline-derived CDR1 and CDR2 are SGHRS and YFSETQ. The CDR3 covers 18 residues.

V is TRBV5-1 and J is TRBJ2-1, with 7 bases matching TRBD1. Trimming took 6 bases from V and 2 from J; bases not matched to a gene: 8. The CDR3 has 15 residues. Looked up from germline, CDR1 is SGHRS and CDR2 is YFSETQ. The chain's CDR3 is CASNLGDRAYNEQFF. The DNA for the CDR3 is TGCGCCAGCAATTTGGGAGACAGGGCCTACAATGAGCAGTTCTTC.

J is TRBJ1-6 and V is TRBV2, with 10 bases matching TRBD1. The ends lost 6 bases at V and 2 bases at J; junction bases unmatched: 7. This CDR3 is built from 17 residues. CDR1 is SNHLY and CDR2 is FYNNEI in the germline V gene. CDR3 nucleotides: TGTGCCAGCAGCTCGGACAGGGGGATCACCTATAATTCACCCCTCCACTTT. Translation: CASSSDRGITYNSPLHF.

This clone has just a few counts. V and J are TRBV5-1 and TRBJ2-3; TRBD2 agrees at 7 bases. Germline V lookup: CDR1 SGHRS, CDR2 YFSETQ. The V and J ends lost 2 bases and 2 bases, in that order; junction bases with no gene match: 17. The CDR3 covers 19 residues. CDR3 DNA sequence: TGCGCCAGCAGCTTAGGGAGGTTACCCCGGGACTACCACACAGATACGCAGTATTTT. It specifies CASSLGRLPRDYHTDTQYF.

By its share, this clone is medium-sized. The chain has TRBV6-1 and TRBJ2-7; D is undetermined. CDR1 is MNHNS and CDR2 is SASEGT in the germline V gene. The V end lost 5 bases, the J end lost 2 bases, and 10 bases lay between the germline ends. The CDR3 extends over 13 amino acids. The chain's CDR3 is CASSHLSAYEQYF. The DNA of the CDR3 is TGTGCCAGCAGTCATCTTTCCGCCTACGAGCAGTACTTC.

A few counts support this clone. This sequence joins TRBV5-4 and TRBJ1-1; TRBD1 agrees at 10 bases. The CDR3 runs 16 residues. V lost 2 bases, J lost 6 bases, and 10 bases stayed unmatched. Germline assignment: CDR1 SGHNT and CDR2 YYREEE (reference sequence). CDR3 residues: CASSFPERQGAAEAFF. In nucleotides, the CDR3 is TGTGCCAGCAGCTTTCCCGAGCGACAGGGGGCGGCTGAAGCTTTCTTT.

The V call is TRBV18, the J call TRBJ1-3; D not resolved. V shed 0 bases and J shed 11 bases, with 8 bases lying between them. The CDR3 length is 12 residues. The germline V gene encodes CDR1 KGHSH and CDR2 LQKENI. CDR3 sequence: CASSPPDRAIYF. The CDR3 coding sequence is TGTGCCAGCTCACCACCAGATAGAGCCATATATTTT.

The CDR3 here is CASSLQGAPYNEQFF. Here the CDR3 DNA reads TGTGCCAGCAGCCTACAGGGAGCCCCCTACAATGAGCAGTTCTTC. The chain joins TRBV7-3 to TRBJ2-1, with D possibly TRBD1 on 6 matching bases. CDR1 and CDR2 from the germline V gene are SGHTA and FQGTGA. The germline V and J ends were trimmed by 5 bases and 2 bases, with 13 bases remaining between them. The CDR3 is 15 amino acids.

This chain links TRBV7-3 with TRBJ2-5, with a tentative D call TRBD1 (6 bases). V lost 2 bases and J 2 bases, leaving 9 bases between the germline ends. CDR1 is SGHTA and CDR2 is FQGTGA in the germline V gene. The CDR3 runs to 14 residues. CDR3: CASSLSGEQETQYF. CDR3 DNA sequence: TGTGCCAGCAGCTTATCAGGGGAGCAAGAGACCCAGTACTTC.

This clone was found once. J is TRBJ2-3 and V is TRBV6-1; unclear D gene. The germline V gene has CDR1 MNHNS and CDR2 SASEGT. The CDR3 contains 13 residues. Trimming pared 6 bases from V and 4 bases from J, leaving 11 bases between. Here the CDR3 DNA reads TGTGCCAGCAGGATCTCTAGGGCAGATACGCAGTATTTT. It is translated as CASRISRADTQYF.

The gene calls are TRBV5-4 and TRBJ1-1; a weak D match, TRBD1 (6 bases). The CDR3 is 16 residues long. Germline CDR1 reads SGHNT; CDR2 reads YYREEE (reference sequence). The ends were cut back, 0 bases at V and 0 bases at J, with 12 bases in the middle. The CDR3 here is CASSLGGASLNTEAFF. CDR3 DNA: TGTGCCAGCAGCTTGGGGGGGGCCTCGCTGAACACTGAAGCTTTCTTT.

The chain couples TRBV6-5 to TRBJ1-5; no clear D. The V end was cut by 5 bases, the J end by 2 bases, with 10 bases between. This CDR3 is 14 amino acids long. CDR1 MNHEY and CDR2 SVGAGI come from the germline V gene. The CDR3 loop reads CASSTGVGNQPQHF. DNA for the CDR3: TGTGCCAGCAGTACCGGCGTTGGCAATCAGCCCCAGCATTTT.

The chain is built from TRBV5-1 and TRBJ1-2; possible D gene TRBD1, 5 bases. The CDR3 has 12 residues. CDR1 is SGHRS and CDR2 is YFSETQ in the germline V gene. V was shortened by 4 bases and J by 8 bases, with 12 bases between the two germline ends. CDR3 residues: CASSGQGEGYTF. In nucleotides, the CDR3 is TGCGCCAGCAGCGGGCAGGGAGAAGGCTACACCTTC. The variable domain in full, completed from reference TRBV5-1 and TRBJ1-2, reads KAGVTQTPRYLIKTRGQQVTLSCSPISGHRSVSWYQQTPGQGLQFLFEYFSETQRNKGNFPGRFSGRQFSNSRSEMNVSTLELGDSALYLCASSGQGEGYTFGSGTRLTVV.